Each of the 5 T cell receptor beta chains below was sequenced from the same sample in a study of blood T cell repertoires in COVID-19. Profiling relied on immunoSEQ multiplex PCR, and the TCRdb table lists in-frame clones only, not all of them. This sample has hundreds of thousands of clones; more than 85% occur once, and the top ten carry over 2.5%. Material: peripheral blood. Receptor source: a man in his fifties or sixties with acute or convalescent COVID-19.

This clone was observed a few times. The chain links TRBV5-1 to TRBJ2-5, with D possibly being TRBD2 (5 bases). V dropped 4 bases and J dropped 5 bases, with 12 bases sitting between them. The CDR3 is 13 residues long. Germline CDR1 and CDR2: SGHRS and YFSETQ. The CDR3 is CASSPVGKETQYF. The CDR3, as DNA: TGCGCCAGCAGCCCGGTCGGGAAGGAGACCCAGTACTTC.

The DNA of the CDR3 is TGCGCCAGCCAGGGACTAGCGGGGGGAGGGACCCAGTACTTC. It translates to CASQGLAGGGTQYF. V usage is TRBV10-2 and J usage is TRBJ2-5; 15 bases map to TRBD2. The CDR3 is 14 amino acids. V shed 8 bases and J 7 bases; nucleotides not matched to a gene: 5. Germline CDR1 WSHSY, CDR2 SAAADI.

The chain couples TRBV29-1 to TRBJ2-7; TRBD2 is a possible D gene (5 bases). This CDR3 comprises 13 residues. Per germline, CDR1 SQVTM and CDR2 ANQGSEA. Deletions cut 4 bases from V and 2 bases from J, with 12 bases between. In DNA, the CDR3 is TGCAGCGTTGCCTGGACTGGGACCTACGAGCAGTACTTC. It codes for CSVAWTGTYEQYF.

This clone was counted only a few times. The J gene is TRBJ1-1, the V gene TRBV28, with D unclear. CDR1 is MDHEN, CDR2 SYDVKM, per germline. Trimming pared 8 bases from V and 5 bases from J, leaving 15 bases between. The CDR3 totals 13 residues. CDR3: CASLPSIGTEAFF. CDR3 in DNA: TGTGCCAGCCTGCCGTCAATCGGGACTGAAGCTTTCTTT.

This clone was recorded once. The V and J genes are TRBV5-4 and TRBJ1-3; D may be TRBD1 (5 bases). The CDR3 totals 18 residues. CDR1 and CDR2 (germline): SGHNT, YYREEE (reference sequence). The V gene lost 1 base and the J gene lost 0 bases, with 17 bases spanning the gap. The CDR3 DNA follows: TGTGCCAGCAGCTTGTCGGTAGTGGGACTGAGCTCTGGAAACACCATATATTTT. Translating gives CASSLSVVGLSSGNTIYF. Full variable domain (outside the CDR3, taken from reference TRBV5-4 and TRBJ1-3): ETGVTQSPTHLIKTRGQQVTLRCSSQSGHNTVSWYQQALGQGPQFIFQYYREEENGRGNFPPRFSGLQFPNYSSELNVNALELDDSALYLCASSLSVVGLSSGNTIYFGEGSWLTVV.